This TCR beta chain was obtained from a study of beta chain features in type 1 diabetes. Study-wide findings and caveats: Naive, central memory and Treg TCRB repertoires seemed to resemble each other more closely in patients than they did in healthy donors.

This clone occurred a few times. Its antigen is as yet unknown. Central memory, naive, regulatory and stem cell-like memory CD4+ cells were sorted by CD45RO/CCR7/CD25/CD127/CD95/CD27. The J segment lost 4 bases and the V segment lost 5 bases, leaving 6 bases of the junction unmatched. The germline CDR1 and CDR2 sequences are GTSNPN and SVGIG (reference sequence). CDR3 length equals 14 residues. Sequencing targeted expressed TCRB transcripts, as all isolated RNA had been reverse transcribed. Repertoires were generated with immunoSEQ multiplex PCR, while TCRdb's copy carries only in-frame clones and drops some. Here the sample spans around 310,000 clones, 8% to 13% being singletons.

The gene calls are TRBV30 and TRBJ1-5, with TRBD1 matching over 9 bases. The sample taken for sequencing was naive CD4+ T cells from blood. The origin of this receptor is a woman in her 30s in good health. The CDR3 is CAWGKGTGNQPQHF. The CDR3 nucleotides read TGTGCCTGGGGGAAAGGGACAGGGAATCAGCCCCAGCATTTT.